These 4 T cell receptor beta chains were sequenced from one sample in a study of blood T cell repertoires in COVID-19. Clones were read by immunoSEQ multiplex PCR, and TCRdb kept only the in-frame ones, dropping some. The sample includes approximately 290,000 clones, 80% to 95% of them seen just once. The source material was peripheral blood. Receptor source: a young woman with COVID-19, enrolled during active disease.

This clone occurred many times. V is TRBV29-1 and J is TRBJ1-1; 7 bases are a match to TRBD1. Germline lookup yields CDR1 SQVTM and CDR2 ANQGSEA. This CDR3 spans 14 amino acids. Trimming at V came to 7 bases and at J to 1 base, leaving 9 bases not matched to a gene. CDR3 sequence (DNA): TGCAGCGCCCAGGTGACAGGGAAGAACACTGAAGCTTTCTTT. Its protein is CSAQVTGKNTEAFF.

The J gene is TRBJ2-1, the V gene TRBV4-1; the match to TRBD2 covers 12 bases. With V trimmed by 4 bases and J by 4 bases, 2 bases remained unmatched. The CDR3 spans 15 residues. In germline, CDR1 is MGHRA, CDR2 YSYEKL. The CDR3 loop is CASSPGLAGYNEQFF. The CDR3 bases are TGCGCCAGCAGCCCGGGACTAGCGGGTTACAATGAGCAGTTCTTC.

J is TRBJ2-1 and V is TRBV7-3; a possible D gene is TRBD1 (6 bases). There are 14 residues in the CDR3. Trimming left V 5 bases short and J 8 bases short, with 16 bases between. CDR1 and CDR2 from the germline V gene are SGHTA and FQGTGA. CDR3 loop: CASSKGDLWDEQFF. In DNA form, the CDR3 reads TGTGCCAGCAGCAAGGGGGACCTCTGGGATGAGCAGTTCTTC.

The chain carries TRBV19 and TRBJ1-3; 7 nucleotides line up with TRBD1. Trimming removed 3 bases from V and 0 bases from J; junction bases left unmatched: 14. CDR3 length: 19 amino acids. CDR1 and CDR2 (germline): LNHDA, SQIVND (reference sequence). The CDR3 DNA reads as TGTGCCAGTAGTATCCCCGCCTCGGACAGGCAAGACTCTGGAAACACCATATATTTT. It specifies CASSIPASDRQDSGNTIYF.